This T cell receptor (beta chain) was identified during a study of T cell repertoires in cytomegalovirus infection. MiXCR, applied by TCRdb to the reads, yields one record per CDR3 protein. The data hold 740,000 or so distinct CDR3 sequences, with roughly 35% observed a single time. The CDR3 numbers 15 amino acids, ends counted. Germline-derived CDR1 and CDR2 are MDHEN and SYDVKM. This clonotype was recorded once. It is unclear where the CDR3 begins or ends on the DNA, so no DNA is shown, and the CDR3 is as TCRdb lists it. The chain recombines TRBV28 with TRBJ2-5; the table's D call, TRBD1, has no DNA check behind it. This receptor was obtained from a human donor in good health (CMV status not recorded). Some clones in this sample may be carry-over from other donors' samples. What was sequenced was PBMCs. This CDR3 reads CASSFGAGYQETQYF.